One and the same sample provided the 19 T cell receptor beta chains below, sequenced in a study of regulatory T cells in long-lasting Graves disease. Time point given: newly diagnosed GD, antithyroid drugs for less than 3 months. RNA extracted from PBMCs served as the sequencing template. Through Arm-PCR of CDR3 regions and iRepertoire HTBI primers, TCR beta libraries were built. TCRdb analysed the multiplex PCR reads with MiXCR anew, one entry per CDR3 protein. Among 350,000 to 400,000 distinct CDR3 sequences listed, around 15% were seen once. The sample in question was peripheral blood mononuclear cells (PBMCs), obtained at new diagnosis, from a patient treated with antithyroid drugs. These receptors all stem from a female donor with Graves disease.

This clonotype was detected many times. This rearrangement joins TRBV20-1 to TRBJ1-5; D call uncertain. The length of the CDR3 is 14 residues. Germline loops: CDR1 DFQATT, CDR2 SNEGSKA (reference sequence). V gave up 7 bases and J gave up 0 bases, with 13 bases separating them. In nucleotides, the CDR3 is TGCAGTGGCTATTGGAGAGATAGCAATCAGCCCCAGCATTTT. Translation: CSGYWRDSNQPQHF.

J is TRBJ2-1 and V is TRBV19; 7 bases line up with TRBD2. J gave up 8 bases and V 1 base, and 8 bases lay outside the gene matches. Per germline, CDR1 LNHDA and CDR2 SQIVND (reference sequence). The CDR3 totals 15 residues. The DNA for the CDR3 is TGTGCCAGTAGTATAGTTGGCGGGAGTCTCGATGAGCAGTTCTTC. It yields the protein CASSIVGGSLDEQFF.

This clonotype was counted ten times or more. CDR3 amino acids: CASRDHPDTEAFF. Here the CDR3 DNA reads TGTGCCAGCAGGGACCATCCCGACACTGAAGCTTTCTTT. The chain has TRBV12-3 or TRBV12-4 and TRBJ1-1; no firm D call. CDR3 size: 13 residues. Trimming took 6 bases from V and 3 from J, leaving 11 bases between them.

This clonotype was counted at least ten times. The V call is TRBV11-2, the J call TRBJ2-7; D is possibly TRBD1 (5 bases). Trimming removed 4 bases from V and 5 bases from J, with 9 bases in between. Germline loops: CDR1 SGHAT, CDR2 FQNNGV. This CDR3 has 12 amino acids. CDR3 DNA: TGTGCCAGCAGCTCCCGACAGAACGAGCAGTACTTC. The encoded protein is CASSSRQNEQYF.

The sample holds many counts of this clonotype. V and J are TRBV11-2 and TRBJ1-2; TRBD1 might be the D (5 bases). This CDR3 contains 15 residues. Germline V gene sequence: CDR1 SGHAT, CDR2 FQNNGV. Trimming stripped 1 base from V and 6 bases from J, with 15 bases between. CDR3 sequence reads: CASSLGASGVHGYTF. The CDR3 DNA is TGTGCCAGCAGCTTAGGGGCCTCGGGGGTGCATGGCTACACCTTC. The full variable domain, completed using reference TRBV11-2 and TRBJ1-2, is EAGVAQSPRYKIIEKRQSVAFWCNPISGHATLYWYQQILGQGPKLLIQFQNNGVVDDSQLPKDRFSAERLKGVDSTLKIQPAKLEDSAVYLCASSLGASGVHGYTFGSGTRLTVV.

This clonotype was counted at least ten times. The chain uses TRBV7-3 and TRBJ2-3; no definite D call. V was cut by 0 bases and J by 4 bases, with 5 bases left in between. In germline, CDR1 is SGHTA, CDR2 FQGTGA. The length of the CDR3 is 13 residues. The CDR3 reads CASSLTGPDTQYF. In DNA, the CDR3 is TGTGCCAGCAGCTTAACAGGTCCAGATACGCAGTATTTT.

This clonotype showed up many times. V gene TRBV24-1 combines with J gene TRBJ1-2; no firm D call. Germline V gene sequence: CDR1 KGHDR, CDR2 SFDVKD. V lost 3 bases, J lost 4 bases, and 14 bases lay in between. The CDR3 contains 15 residues. As DNA, the CDR3 is TGTGCCACCAGTGATGGTGAAAACTCCGGCTATGGCTACACCTTC. It encodes CATSDGENSGYGYTF.

This clonotype was counted ten times or more. V and J are TRBV7-9 and TRBJ2-3; TRBD1 matches 9 bases. From germline, CDR1 is SEHNR and CDR2 FQNEAQ (reference sequence). This CDR3 region has 16 residues. The V segment lost 5 bases and the J segment 2 bases; nucleotides outside the gene matches: 8. CDR3 amino acids: CASSTGQGQVTDTQYF. The CDR3, as DNA: TGTGCCAGCAGCACCGGACAGGGGCAGGTCACAGATACGCAGTATTTT.

The table lists this clonotype with many counts. The CDR3 loop is CASSLEGGQPQHF. As DNA, the CDR3 is TGTGCCAGCAGCTTAGAAGGCGGTCAGCCCCAGCATTTT. The V gene is TRBV11-2, the J gene TRBJ1-5; D is unclear. V was trimmed by 0 bases and J by 6 bases, leaving 6 bases between them. Looked up from germline, CDR1 is SGHAT and CDR2 is FQNNGV. The CDR3 length is 13 residues.

The chain links TRBV12-3 or TRBV12-4 to TRBJ1-2, with D possibly TRBD1 on 5 matching bases. Trimming took 5 bases from V and 8 from J, leaving 18 bases between them. The CDR3 has 14 residues. The CDR3 sequence is CASSPMGVHGGYTF. Written as DNA, the CDR3 is TGTGCCAGCAGTCCTATGGGGGTTCACGGCGGCTACACCTTC.

This clonotype was counted ten times or more. The chain uses TRBV24-1 and TRBJ1-5; no clear D. Per the germline V gene, CDR1 is KGHDR and CDR2 is SFDVKD. Trimming cost V 2 bases and J 6 bases, with 7 bases left between them. The CDR3 consists of 13 residues. The CDR3 coding sequence is TGTGCCACCAGTGATTACGCCCCTCAGCCCCAGCATTTT. It yields the protein CATSDYAPQPQHF.

This sequence joins TRBV10-3 and TRBJ2-3; TRBD2 matches at 8 bases. The V gene's germline CDR1 is ENHRY and CDR2 SYGVKD. The CDR3 extends over 15 amino acids. The J segment lost 4 bases and the V segment lost 4 bases, leaving 7 bases of the junction unmatched. CDR3 in DNA: TGTGCCATCAGTGCCACCGGGGGGGGCCCAGATACGCAGTATTTT. This translates into CAISATGGGPDTQYF.

This clonotype was counted ten times or more. This chain connects TRBV7-2 to TRBJ2-3; D is perhaps TRBD1 (5 bases). Trimming shortened V by 5 bases and J by 0 bases, and 9 bases separated the two germline ends. Germline loops: CDR1 SGHTA, CDR2 FQGNSA. The CDR3 extends over 14 amino acids. The CDR3 protein is CASSLRQSTDTQYF. The CDR3 DNA sequence: TGTGCCAGCAGCCTCCGACAGAGCACAGATACGCAGTATTTT.

This clonotype was observed at least ten times. The chain employs TRBV27 and TRBJ2-1; D possibly corresponds to TRBD2 (5 bases). The CDR3 runs 16 residues. Trimming took 2 bases from V and 5 from J, leaving 16 bases between them. Per the germline V gene, CDR1 is MNHEY and CDR2 is SMNVEV (reference sequence). CDR3 residues: CASSLKAGVVHNEQFF. For the CDR3, the DNA is TGTGCCAGCAGTTTAAAGGCCGGGGTGGTCCACAATGAGCAGTTCTTC.

This clonotype showed up many times. This chain joins TRBV20-1 and TRBJ2-1, with D unresolved. Between the trimmed V and J ends, which lost 0 bases and 1 base, there was a span of 4 bases. Germline CDR1 reads DFQATT; CDR2 reads SNEGSKA (reference sequence). CDR3 length: 13 residues. CDR3 sequence (DNA): TGCAGTGCTAGAGACGGGTCCTACAATGAGCAGTTCTTC. It codes for CSARDGSYNEQFF.

This clonotype was detected many times. The rearrangement uses TRBV20-1 and TRBJ2-7, with TRBD2 matching 10 bases. Germline V lookup: CDR1 DFQATT, CDR2 SNEGSKA (reference sequence). J was trimmed by 3 bases and V by 4 bases; bases with no gene match: 9. The CDR3 extends over 15 amino acids. DNA of the CDR3: TGCAGTGCTACAGCAGGGACTAGCGCACTCTACGAGCAGTACTTC. This encodes CSATAGTSALYEQYF.

This clonotype has a handful of counts. The chain links TRBV11-2 to TRBJ2-7; tentatively, D is TRBD2 (5 bases). The length of the CDR3 is 14 residues. From germline, CDR1 is SGHAT and CDR2 FQNNGV. V was shortened by 7 bases and J by 4 bases, with 17 bases between the two germline ends. In DNA, the CDR3 is TGTGCCAGCAACCCCCCCTCGCGGAGGTACGAGCAGTACTTC. Translating gives CASNPPSRRYEQYF.

This clonotype came up many times. The chain uses TRBV5-1 and TRBJ2-1; 9 nucleotides align to TRBD2. The length of the CDR3 is 15 residues. J lost 9 bases, V lost 6 bases, and 13 bases had no gene match. In germline, CDR1 is SGHRS, CDR2 YFSETQ. As DNA, the CDR3 is TGCGCCAGCAAAGGAAGGATTAGCGGGAGAGGTGAGCAGTTCTTC. Its protein is CASKGRISGRGEQFF.

This clonotype was recorded a few times. The genes are TRBV6-1 and TRBJ1-4; D not certain. This CDR3 is built from 16 residues. CDR1 MNHNS and CDR2 SASEGT come from the germline V gene. Trimming took off 5 bases at V and 0 bases at J, with 13 bases between the two ends. CDR3 sequence: CASSTDGKPTNEKLFF. In DNA, the CDR3 is TGTGCCAGCAGTACGGACGGGAAGCCAACTAATGAAAAACTGTTTTTT.